Below are 2 T cell receptor beta chains sequenced from a single sample in a study of blood T cell repertoires in COVID-19. Method: immunoSEQ multiplex PCR; TCRdb's copy keeps in-frame clones and lacks some. The data hold about 670,000 clones, with about nine tenths observed a single time. The sequencing sample was made of peripheral blood. These receptors were taken from a young woman with acute or convalescent COVID-19.

The rearrangement links TRBV7-8 to TRBJ2-4; 10 nucleotides align to TRBD2. The trim removed 6 bases at V and 9 bases at J, leaving 23 bases unmatched. Germline CDR1 is SGHVS and CDR2 is FQNEAQ. This CDR3 contains 19 residues. CDR3 in amino acids: CASSSQPTIGAGGSGIQYF. The CDR3 coding sequence is TGTGCCAGCAGTTCTCAACCGACTATAGGAGCGGGGGGGTCCGGCATTCAGTACTTC. The full variable domain, completed using reference TRBV7-8 and TRBJ2-4, is GAGVSQSPRYKVAKRGQDVALRCDPISGHVSLFWYQQALGQGPEFLTYFQNEAQLDKSGLPSDRFFAERPEGSVSTLKIQRTQQEDSAVYLCASSSQPTIGAGGSGIQYFGAGTRLSVL.

V is TRBV7-2 and J is TRBJ2-2, with 12 bases fitting TRBD2. The CDR3 spans 17 residues. V dropped 5 bases and J dropped 4; count of bases not matched to a gene: 8. CDR1 and CDR2 from the germline V gene are SGHTA and FQGNSA. CDR3 loop: CASSVTSGGQLTGELFF. The CDR3 DNA sequence: TGTGCCAGCAGCGTGACTAGCGGGGGCCAACTCACCGGGGAGCTGTTTTTT.